This TCR beta chain stems from a study of cytomegalovirus exposure and HLA in healthy donors. This clone was picked up a small number of times. The study ran its PCR with 60 Vbeta and 13 Jbeta primers. Libraries were prepared by immunoSEQ multiplex PCR; TCRdb keeps only in-frame clonotypes and omits some of them. The sample lists 150,000 to 180,000 clones, around three quarters occurring once. This TCR came from a woman aged 40-49 years in good health and CMV-seronegative. The sequenced sample was PBMCs.

The CDR3 coding sequence is TGTGCCAGCAGCTTGGGGGCTAGCGGGAGAGAGATCACAGATACGCAGTATTTT. This sequence encodes CASSLGASGREITDTQYF. The V gene is TRBV5-6, the J gene TRBJ2-3, with 10 nucleotides matching TRBD2. J lost 2 bases, V lost 0 bases, and 9 bases had no gene match. Per the germline V gene, CDR1 is SGHDT and CDR2 is YYEEEE. CDR3 length: 18 residues. The full variable domain, with the rest looked up from reference TRBV5-6 and TRBJ2-3, is DAGVTQSPTHLIKTRGQQVTLRCSPKSGHDTVSWYQQALGQGPQFIFQYYEEEERQRGNFPDRFSGHQFPNYSSELNVNALLLGDSALYLCASSLGASGREITDTQYFGPGTRLTVL.